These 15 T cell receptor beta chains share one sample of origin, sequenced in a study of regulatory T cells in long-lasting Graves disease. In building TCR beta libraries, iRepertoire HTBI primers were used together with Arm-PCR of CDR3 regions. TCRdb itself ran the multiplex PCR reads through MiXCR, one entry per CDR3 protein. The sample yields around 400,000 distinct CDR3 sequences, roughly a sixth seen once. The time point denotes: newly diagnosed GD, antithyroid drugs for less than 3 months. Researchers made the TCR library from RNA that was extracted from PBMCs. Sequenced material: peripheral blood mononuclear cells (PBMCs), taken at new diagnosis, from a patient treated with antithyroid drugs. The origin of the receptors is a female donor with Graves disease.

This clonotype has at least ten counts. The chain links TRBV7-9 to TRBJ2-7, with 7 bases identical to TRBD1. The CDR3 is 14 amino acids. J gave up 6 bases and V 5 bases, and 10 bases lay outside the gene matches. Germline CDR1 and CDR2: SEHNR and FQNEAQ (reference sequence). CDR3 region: CASSRQGGAAEQYF. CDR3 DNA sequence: TGTGCCAGCAGCCGACAGGGTGGGGCTGCCGAGCAGTACTTC.

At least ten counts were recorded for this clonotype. CDR3 in amino acids: CASSPPTHEAFF. The CDR3 DNA reads as TGTGCCAGCAGTCCCCCGACTCATGAAGCTTTCTTT. This sequence joins TRBV27 and TRBJ1-1; no reliable D call. Germline loops: CDR1 MNHEY, CDR2 SMNVEV (reference sequence). The CDR3 is made up of 12 amino acids. V was shortened by 5 bases and J by 7 bases, with 11 bases between the two germline ends.

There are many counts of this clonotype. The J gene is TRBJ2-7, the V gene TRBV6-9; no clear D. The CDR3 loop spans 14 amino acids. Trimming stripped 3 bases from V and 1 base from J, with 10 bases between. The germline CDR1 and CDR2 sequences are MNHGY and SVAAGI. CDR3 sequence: CASSYLRGSYEQYF. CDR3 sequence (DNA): TGTGCCAGCAGTTACTTACGCGGTTCCTACGAGCAGTACTTC.

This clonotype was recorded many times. CDR3 amino acids: CASGQGGTEAFF. The CDR3 bases are TGTGCCAGCGGACAGGGTGGCACTGAAGCTTTCTTT. The chain uses TRBV27 and TRBJ1-1, with 8 bases that match TRBD1. V shed 8 bases, J shed 4 bases, and the junction held 3 bases outside the gene matches. This CDR3 region has 12 residues. CDR1 is MNHEY, CDR2 SMNVEV, per germline (reference sequence).

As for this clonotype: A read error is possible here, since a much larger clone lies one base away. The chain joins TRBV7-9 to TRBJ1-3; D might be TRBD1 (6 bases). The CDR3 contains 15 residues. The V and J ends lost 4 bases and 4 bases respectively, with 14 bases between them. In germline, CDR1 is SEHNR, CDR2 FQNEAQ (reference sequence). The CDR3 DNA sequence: TGTGCCAGCAGCTCCGGGGGGACAAAGGGAAACACCATATATTTT. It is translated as CASSSGGTKGNTIYF.

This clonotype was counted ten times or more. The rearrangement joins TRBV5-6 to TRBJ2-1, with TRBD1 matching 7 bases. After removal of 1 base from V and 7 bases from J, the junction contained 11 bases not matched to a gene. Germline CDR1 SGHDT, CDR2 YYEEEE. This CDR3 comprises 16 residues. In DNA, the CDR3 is TGTGCCAGCAGCTTGATTTATACAGGGGTAGGGAATGAGCAGTTCTTC. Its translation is CASSLIYTGVGNEQFF.

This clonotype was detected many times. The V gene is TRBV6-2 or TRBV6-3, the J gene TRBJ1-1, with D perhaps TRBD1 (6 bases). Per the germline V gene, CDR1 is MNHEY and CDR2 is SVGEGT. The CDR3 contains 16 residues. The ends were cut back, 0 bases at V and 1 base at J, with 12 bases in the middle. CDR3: CASSYSPQGPNTEAFF. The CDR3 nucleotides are TGTGCCAGCAGTTACTCGCCTCAGGGGCCGAACACTGAAGCTTTCTTT.

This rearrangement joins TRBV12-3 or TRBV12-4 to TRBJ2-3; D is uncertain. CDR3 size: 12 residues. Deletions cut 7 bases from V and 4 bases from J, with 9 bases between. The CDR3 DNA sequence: TGTGCCAGCACCAAATATTCAGATACGCAGTATTTT. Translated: CASTKYSDTQYF.

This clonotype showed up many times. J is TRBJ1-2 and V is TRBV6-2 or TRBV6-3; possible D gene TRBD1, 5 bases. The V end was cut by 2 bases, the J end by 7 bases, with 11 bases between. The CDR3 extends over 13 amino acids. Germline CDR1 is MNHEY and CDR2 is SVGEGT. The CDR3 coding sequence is TGTGCCAGCAGTTACAGACAGTGGCGTGGCTACACCTTC. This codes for CASSYRQWRGYTF.

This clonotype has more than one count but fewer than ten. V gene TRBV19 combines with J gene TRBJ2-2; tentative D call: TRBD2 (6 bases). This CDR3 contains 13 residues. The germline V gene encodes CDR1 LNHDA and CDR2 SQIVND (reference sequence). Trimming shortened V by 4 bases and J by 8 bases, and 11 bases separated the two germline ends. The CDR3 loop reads CASSNRDSGELFF. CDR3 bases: TGTGCCAGTAGTAACCGGGACTCTGGGGAGCTGTTTTTT.

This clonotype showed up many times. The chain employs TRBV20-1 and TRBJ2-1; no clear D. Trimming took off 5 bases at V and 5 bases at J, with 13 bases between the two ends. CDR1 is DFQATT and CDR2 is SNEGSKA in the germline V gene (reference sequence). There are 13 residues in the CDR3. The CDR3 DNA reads TGCAGTGCTCCCCTCACCTTGGACAATGAGCAGTTCTTC. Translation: CSAPLTLDNEQFF.

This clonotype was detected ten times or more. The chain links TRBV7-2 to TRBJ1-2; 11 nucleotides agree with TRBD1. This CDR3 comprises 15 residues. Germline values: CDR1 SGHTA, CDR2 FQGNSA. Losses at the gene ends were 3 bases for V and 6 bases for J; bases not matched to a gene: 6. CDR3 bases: TGTGCCAGCAGCTTCCTAGGACAGGGGGCCGATGGCTACACCTTC. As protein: CASSFLGQGADGYTF.

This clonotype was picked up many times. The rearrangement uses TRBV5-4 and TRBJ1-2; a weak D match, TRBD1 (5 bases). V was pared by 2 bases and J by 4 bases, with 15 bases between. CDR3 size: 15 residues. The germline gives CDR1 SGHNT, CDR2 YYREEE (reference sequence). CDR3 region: CASSLAGGAGYGYTF. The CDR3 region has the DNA TGTGCCAGCAGCTTAGCGGGCGGGGCTGGCTATGGCTACACCTTC.

The CDR3 reads CASSLGPDGQETQYF. In DNA, the CDR3 is TGTGCCAGCAGCTTAGGCCCGGACGGCCAAGAGACCCAGTACTTC. The genes are TRBV7-2 and TRBJ2-5, with unresolved D. CDR1 SGHTA and CDR2 FQGNSA come from the germline V gene. With 1 base removed from V and 1 base from J, the gap between germline ends came to 10 bases. CDR3 length equals 15 residues.

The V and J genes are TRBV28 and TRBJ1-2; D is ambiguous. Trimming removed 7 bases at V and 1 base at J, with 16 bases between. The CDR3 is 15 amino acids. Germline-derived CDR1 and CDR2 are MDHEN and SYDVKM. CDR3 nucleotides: TGTGCCAGCACCTCGGCCGAGGGCTTTAACTATGGCTACACCTTC. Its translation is CASTSAEGFNYGYTF.